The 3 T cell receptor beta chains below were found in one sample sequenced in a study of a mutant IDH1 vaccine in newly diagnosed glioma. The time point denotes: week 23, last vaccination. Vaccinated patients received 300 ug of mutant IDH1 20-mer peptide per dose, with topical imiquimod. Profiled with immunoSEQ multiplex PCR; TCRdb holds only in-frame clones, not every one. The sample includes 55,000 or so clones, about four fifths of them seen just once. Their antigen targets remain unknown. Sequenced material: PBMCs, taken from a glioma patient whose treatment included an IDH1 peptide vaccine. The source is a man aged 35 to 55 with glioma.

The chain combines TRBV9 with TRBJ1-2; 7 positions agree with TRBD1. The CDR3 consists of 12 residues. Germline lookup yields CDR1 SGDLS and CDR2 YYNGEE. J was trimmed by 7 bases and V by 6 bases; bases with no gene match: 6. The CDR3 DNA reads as TGTGCCAGCAACCAAAACAGGGGTGGCTACACCTTC. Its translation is CASNQNRGGYTF.

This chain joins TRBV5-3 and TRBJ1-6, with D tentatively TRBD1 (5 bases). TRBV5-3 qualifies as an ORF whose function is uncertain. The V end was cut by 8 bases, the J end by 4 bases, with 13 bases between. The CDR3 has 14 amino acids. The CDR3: CARGGQGYNSPLHF. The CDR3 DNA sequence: TGTGCCAGGGGCGGGCAGGGTTATAATTCACCCCTCCACTTT.

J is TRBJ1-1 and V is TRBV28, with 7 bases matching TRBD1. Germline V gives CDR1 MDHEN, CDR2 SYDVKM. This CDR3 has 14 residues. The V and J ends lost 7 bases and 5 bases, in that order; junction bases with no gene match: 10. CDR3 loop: CASTLAGGRTEAFF. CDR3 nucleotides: TGTGCCAGCACCTTAGCAGGGGGGCGAACTGAAGCTTTCTTT.